Below are 24 T cell receptor beta chains sequenced from a single sample in a study of T cell responses to AZD1222 COVID-19 vaccine. The repertoire was sequenced with immunoSEQ multiplex PCR; TCRdb's copy has only in-frame clones and lacks some. The profile covers more than 100,000 clones, with around 93% appearing a single time and under 9% taken by the ten largest. Sequenced here: peripheral blood, sampled 28 days after the second AZD1222 dose. The receptors derive from an adult who received the AZD1222 COVID-19 vaccine.

V is TRBV11-2 and J is TRBJ2-7; D is undetermined. The germline gives CDR1 SGHAT, CDR2 FQNNGV. This CDR3 contains 13 residues. V dropped 1 base and J dropped 2 bases, with 6 bases sitting between them. CDR3 amino acids: CASSLGLPYEQYF. CDR3 bases: TGTGCCAGCAGCTTAGGATTACCCTACGAGCAGTACTTC.

This chain joins TRBV11-1 and TRBJ1-5, with D possibly matching TRBD1 (5 bases). Trimming took 5 bases from V and 0 from J, leaving 8 bases between them. This CDR3 has 14 residues. Germline CDR1 and CDR2: SGHAT and FQDESV (reference sequence). CDR3 sequence (DNA): TGTGCCAGCAGCGTAGACAGTAGCAATCAGCCCCAGCATTTT. Residues: CASSVDSSNQPQHF.

This clone has a handful of counts. The gene calls are TRBV7-6 and TRBJ1-2; TRBD1 aligns across 7 bases. V was clipped by 5 bases and J by 4 bases; unmatched bases: 10. The CDR3 is made up of 15 amino acids. The germline V gene encodes CDR1 SGHVS and CDR2 FNYEAQ. The CDR3 sequence: CASSAGTATTYGYTF. CDR3 sequence (DNA): TGTGCCAGCAGCGCGGGGACAGCTACTACCTATGGCTACACCTTC.

The chain joins TRBV5-8 to TRBJ1-5; maybe TRBD1 (5 bases). Germline assignment: CDR1 SGHTS and CDR2 YDEGEE. The CDR3 covers 15 residues. V gave up 0 bases and J gave up 6 bases, with 13 bases separating them. The CDR3: CASSLGWGGSQPQHF. CDR3 coding DNA: TGTGCCAGCAGCTTGGGGTGGGGGGGAAGTCAGCCCCAGCATTTT. Filled out from reference TRBV5-8 and TRBJ1-5, the complete variable domain reads EAGVTQSPTHLIKTRGQQATLRCSPISGHTSVYWYQQALGLGLQFLLWYDEGEERNRGNFPPRFSGRQFPNYSSELNVNALELEDSALYLCASSLGWGGSQPQHFGDGTRLSIL.

This clone was seen just once. This chain's CDR3 is CASSLAGGIADTQYF. The DNA of the CDR3 is TGTGCCAGCAGCTTGGCCGGGGGTATCGCAGATACGCAGTATTTT. V is TRBV5-6 and J is TRBJ2-3; D might be TRBD2 (6 bases). The germline V gene encodes CDR1 SGHDT and CDR2 YYEEEE. The CDR3 sequence is 15 residues long. V was shortened by 0 bases and J by 4 bases, with 12 bases between the two germline ends.

The chain has TRBV19 and TRBJ1-4, with 8 bases lining up with TRBD1. V shed 6 bases and J 6 bases; nucleotides not matched to a gene: 3. The CDR3 length is 13 residues. Germline loops: CDR1 LNHDA, CDR2 SQIVND (reference sequence). CDR3 DNA: TGTGCCAGTAGGACAGGGGTTTATGAAAAACTGTTTTTT. It codes for CASRTGVYEKLFF.

The chain links TRBV5-4 to TRBJ1-2, with D possibly TRBD1 on 6 matching bases. Per the germline V gene, CDR1 is SGHNT and CDR2 is YYREEE (reference sequence). V was shortened by 1 base and J by 2 bases, with 12 bases between the two germline ends. The CDR3 length is 15 residues. The DNA for the CDR3 is TGTGCCAGCAGCTTGACAGGGAAATCCAACTATGGCTACACCTTC. This codes for CASSLTGKSNYGYTF.

This chain uses TRBV3-1 (or the pseudogene TRBV3-2) with TRBJ2-7; the D gene is possibly TRBD1 (6 bases). The CDR3 covers 14 residues. Trimming pared 6 bases from V and 0 bases from J, leaving 12 bases between. The V gene's germline CDR1 is LGHDT and CDR2 YNNKEL (reference sequence). The CDR3 DNA is TGTGCCAGCAGTGGCCAGGGGACCTCCTACGAGCAGTACTTC. Amino acid sequence: CASSGQGTSYEQYF.

The chain uses TRBV4-1 and TRBJ2-1; TRBD2 agrees at 12 bases. J gave up 9 bases and V 1 base, and 4 bases lay outside the gene matches. CDR1 MGHRA and CDR2 YSYEKL come from the germline V gene. The CDR3 has 15 residues. CDR3 residues: CASSQGLAGAREQFF. The CDR3 DNA follows: TGCGCCAGCAGCCAAGGACTAGCGGGGGCCCGTGAGCAGTTCTTC.

This sequence joins TRBV6-5 and TRBJ2-3; D might be TRBD1 or TRBD2, each matching 5 bases. There are 14 residues in the CDR3. Trimming removed 5 bases at V and 2 bases at J, with 11 bases between. Germline CDR1 reads MNHEY; CDR2 reads SVGAGI. The CDR3 here is CASSRDPITDTQYF. CDR3 DNA: TGTGCCAGCAGTCGGGACCCAATCACAGATACGCAGTATTTT.

V usage is TRBV28 and J usage is TRBJ1-5; TRBD1 might be the D (6 bases). This CDR3 is 14 amino acids long. Germline CDR1 MDHEN, CDR2 SYDVKM. With 4 bases removed from V and 3 bases from J, the gap between germline ends came to 10 bases. CDR3 bases: TGTGCCAGCAGTTCGGGGGCAGTCAATCAGCCCCAGCATTTT. As protein: CASSSGAVNQPQHF.

This chain connects TRBV27 to TRBJ1-1; 9 bases match TRBD1. Germline V lookup: CDR1 MNHEY, CDR2 SMNVEV (reference sequence). The CDR3 runs 17 residues. Germline trimming cut 4 bases from V and 0 bases from J; bases unmatched to any gene: 9. CDR3 region: CASSSTGTGLVNTEAFF. The CDR3 DNA reads as TGTGCCAGCAGTTCAACCGGGACAGGGTTAGTGAACACTGAAGCTTTCTTT.

This chain joins TRBV18 and TRBJ2-1; 7 nucleotides match TRBD1. This CDR3 contains 13 residues. CDR1 and CDR2 from the germline V gene are KGHSH and LQKENI. V lost 2 bases and J lost 5; bases outside the gene matches: 0. Here the CDR3 reads CASSPTGDNEQFF. The DNA for the CDR3 is TGTGCCAGCTCACCAACAGGGGACAATGAGCAGTTCTTC.

CDR3 residues: CASRAFGGNGELFF. CDR3 DNA sequence: TGTGCCAGCAGAGCGTTCGGCGGGAACGGGGAGCTGTTTTTT. This chain connects TRBV6-4 to TRBJ2-2; D may be TRBD2 (6 bases). This CDR3 is built from 14 residues. Trimming took 6 bases from V and 7 from J, leaving 15 bases between them. In germline, CDR1 is MRHNA, CDR2 SNTAGT.

V and J are TRBV15 and TRBJ1-2; the D is unclear. CDR1 is LNHNV, CDR2 YYDKDF, per germline (reference sequence). Trimming cost V 0 bases and J 7 bases, with 12 bases left between them. This CDR3 region has 14 residues. The CDR3 is CATSREAGPLGYTF. In nucleotides, the CDR3 is TGTGCCACCAGCAGAGAGGCAGGCCCCCTTGGCTACACCTTC.

This clone has a handful of counts. The chain couples TRBV9 to TRBJ2-2; D is uncertain. V was trimmed by 2 bases and J by 4 bases, leaving 9 bases between them. The CDR3 extends over 14 amino acids. Germline values: CDR1 SGDLS, CDR2 YYNGEE. CDR3 region: CASSVNSGTGELFF. The DNA for the CDR3 is TGTGCCAGCAGCGTCAACTCGGGCACCGGGGAGCTGTTTTTT.

This clone appeared a few times. V and J are TRBV29-1 and TRBJ1-6; possibly TRBD1 for D (5 bases). The V gene's germline CDR1 is SQVTM and CDR2 ANQGSEA. Trimming stripped 1 base from V and 8 bases from J, with 12 bases between. The CDR3 extends over 14 amino acids. CDR3 sequence reads: CSVEVRVEDSPLHF. The CDR3, as DNA: TGCAGCGTTGAAGTCAGGGTGGAGGATTCACCCCTCCACTTT.

V is TRBV6-1 and J is TRBJ1-5; tentatively, D is TRBD1 (6 bases). V was shortened by 2 bases and J by 3 bases, with 8 bases between the two germline ends. The CDR3 has 14 amino acids. Germline values: CDR1 MNHNS, CDR2 SASEGT. Here the CDR3 DNA reads TGTGCCAGCAGTGAATCAGGGGACAATCAGCCCCAGCATTTT. Its protein is CASSESGDNQPQHF.

As regards this clone: Sequence at one end of the junction differs from germline and may be a read error. The V gene is TRBV28, the J gene TRBJ2-7, with unresolved D. The CDR3 totals 13 residues. Germline loops: CDR1 MDHEN, CDR2 SYDVKM. This CDR3 reads CASSPGSSSEQYF. The CDR3 DNA sequence: TGTGCCAGCAGTCCCGGGTCCTCCTCCGAGCAGTACTTC.

This clone was detected once. The gene calls are TRBV7-2 and TRBJ1-4; tentatively, D is TRBD1 (6 bases). Trimming removed 1 base from V and 8 bases from J, with 11 bases in between. Germline CDR1 is SGHTA and CDR2 is FQGNSA. CDR3 length equals 14 residues. The CDR3 DNA follows: TGTGCCAGCAGCTTAGGGGGGGCCTTAGAAAAACTGTTTTTT. It is translated as CASSLGGALEKLFF.

The rearrangement joins TRBV4-1 to TRBJ1-1; D possibly corresponds to TRBD1 (5 bases). Between the trimmed V and J ends, which lost 2 bases and 7 bases, there was a span of 14 bases. Germline CDR1 MGHRA, CDR2 YSYEKL. The CDR3 spans 14 residues. Here the CDR3 DNA reads TGCGCCAGCAGCCAAATCCAATTCACAGGTGAAGCTTTCTTT. It translates to CASSQIQFTGEAFF.

This chain uses TRBV5-1 with TRBJ1-2; 7 nucleotides match TRBD1. V trimming: 0 bases; J trimming: 4 bases; junction bases outside the gene matches: 6. Germline values: CDR1 SGHRS, CDR2 YFSETQ. This CDR3 has 15 amino acids. The CDR3 DNA sequence: TGCGCCAGCAGCTTGGCGGCAGGGGGTAGCTATGGCTACACCTTC. Translation gives CASSLAAGGSYGYTF.

The chain recombines TRBV7-2 with TRBJ2-7; 10 bases are a match to TRBD1. With V trimmed by 5 bases and J by 2 bases, 3 bases remained unmatched. Germline lookup yields CDR1 SGHTA and CDR2 FQGNSA. CDR3 length: 14 residues. DNA of the CDR3: TGTGCCAGCAGCAACGGACAGGGGGCCTACGAGCAGTACTTC. Amino acid sequence: CASSNGQGAYEQYF. The full variable domain, in which reference TRBV7-2 and TRBJ2-7 provide the parts outside the CDR3, is GAGVSQSPSNKVTEKGKDVELRCDPISGHTALYWYRQSLGQGLEFLIYFQGNSAPDKSGLPSDRFSAERTGGSVSTLTIQRTQQEDSAVYLCASSNGQGAYEQYFGPGTRLTVT.

V gene TRBV2 combines with J gene TRBJ1-1; D is perhaps TRBD1 (6 bases). V was clipped by 5 bases and J by 2 bases, with 15 bases between them. The CDR3 totals 15 residues. Germline CDR1 and CDR2: SNHLY and FYNNEI. The CDR3 protein is CASSPSDRPNTEAFF. The CDR3 DNA reads TGTGCCAGCAGTCCTTCCGACAGGCCAAACACTGAAGCTTTCTTT.